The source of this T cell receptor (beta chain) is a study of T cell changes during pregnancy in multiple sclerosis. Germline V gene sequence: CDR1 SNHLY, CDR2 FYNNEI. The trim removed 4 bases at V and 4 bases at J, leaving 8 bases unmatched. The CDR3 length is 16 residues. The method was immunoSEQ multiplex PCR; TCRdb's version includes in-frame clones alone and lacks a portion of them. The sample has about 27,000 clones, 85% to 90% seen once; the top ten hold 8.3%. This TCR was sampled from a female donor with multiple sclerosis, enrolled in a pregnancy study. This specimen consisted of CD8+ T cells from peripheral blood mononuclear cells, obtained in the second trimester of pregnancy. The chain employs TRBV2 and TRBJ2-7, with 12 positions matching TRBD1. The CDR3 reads CASSGAPGQGAYEQYF. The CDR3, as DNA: TGTGCCAGCAGTGGGGCACCGGGACAGGGGGCTTACGAGCAGTACTTC.